This T cell receptor (beta chain) appears in the sequencing data of a study of cytomegalovirus exposure and HLA in healthy donors. General observations from the study: Some V segments, including TRBV6-2 and TRBV6-3, were excluded as indistinguishable. According to the study, 160 or so TCR beta chains were cytomegalovirus-associated.

Regarding this clone: The antigen is unknown.

A multiplex PCR was run with 60 Vbeta primers and 13 Jbeta primers. Only in-frame clones appear in the TCRdb table, and some are missing; sequencing was by immunoSEQ multiplex PCR. The sample contains tens of thousands of clones, 70% to 80% of which appear only once. Trimming cost V 3 bases and J 8 bases; bases outside gene matches: 3. This CDR3 has 11 amino acids. Germline V gene data show CDR1 as GTSNPN and CDR2 as SVGIG (reference sequence). This chain links TRBV30 with TRBJ1-1, with TRBD1 matching 7 bases. The specimen was PBMCs. This receptor was identified in a middle-aged woman in good health and CMV-seropositive. The CDR3 reads CAWSRTGEAFF. DNA of the CDR3: TGTGCCTGGAGCAGGACAGGAGAAGCTTTCTTT.